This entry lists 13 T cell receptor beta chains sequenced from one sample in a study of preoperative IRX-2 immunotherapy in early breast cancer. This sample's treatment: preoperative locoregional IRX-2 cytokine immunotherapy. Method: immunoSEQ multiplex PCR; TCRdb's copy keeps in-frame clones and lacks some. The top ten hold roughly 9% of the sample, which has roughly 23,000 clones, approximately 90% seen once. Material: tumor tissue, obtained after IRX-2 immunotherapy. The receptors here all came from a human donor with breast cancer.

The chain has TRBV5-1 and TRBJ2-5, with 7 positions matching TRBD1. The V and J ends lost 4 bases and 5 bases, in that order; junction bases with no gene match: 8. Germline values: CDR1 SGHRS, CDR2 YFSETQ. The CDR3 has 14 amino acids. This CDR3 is CASSADRVEETQYF. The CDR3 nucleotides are TGCGCCAGCAGCGCCGACAGGGTAGAGGAGACCCAGTACTTC.

The CDR3 loop reads CASKDLGKVGAFF. The CDR3 DNA sequence: TGTGCCAGCAAAGACCTGGGGAAGGTAGGAGCTTTCTTT. The genes are TRBV28 and TRBJ1-1; D ambiguous. Germline V gene data show CDR1 as MDHEN and CDR2 as SYDVKM. The CDR3 spans 13 residues. Trimming shortened V by 7 bases and J by 10 bases, and 19 bases separated the two germline ends.

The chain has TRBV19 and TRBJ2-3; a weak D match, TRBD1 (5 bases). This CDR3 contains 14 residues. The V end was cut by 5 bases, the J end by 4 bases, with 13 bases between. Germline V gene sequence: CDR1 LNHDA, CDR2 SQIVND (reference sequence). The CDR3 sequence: CASSLGARADTQYF. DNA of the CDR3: TGTGCCAGTAGTTTAGGGGCAAGGGCAGATACGCAGTATTTT.

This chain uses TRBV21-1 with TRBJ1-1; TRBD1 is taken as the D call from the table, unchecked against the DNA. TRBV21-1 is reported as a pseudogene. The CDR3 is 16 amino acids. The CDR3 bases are TGTGCCAGCAGCAAAGCGCGTGGCAGGGGGCACACTGAAGCTTTCTTT. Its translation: CASSKARGRGHTEAFF.

CDR3 amino acids: CASSKNSRNTGELFF. CDR3 coding DNA: TGTGCCAGCAGTAAAAATTCACGGAACACCGGGGAGCTGTTTTTT. The V gene is TRBV2, the J gene TRBJ2-2; D not resolved. The germline gives CDR1 SNHLY, CDR2 FYNNEI. The CDR3 totals 15 residues. Trimming stripped 5 bases from V and 1 base from J, with 11 bases between. Full variable domain (missing parts from reference TRBV2 and TRBJ2-2): EPEVTQTPSHQVTQMGQEVILRCVPISNHLYFYWYRQILGQKVEFLVSFYNNEISEKSEIFDDQFSVERPDGSNFTLKIRSTKLEDSAMYFCASSKNSRNTGELFFGEGSRLTVL.

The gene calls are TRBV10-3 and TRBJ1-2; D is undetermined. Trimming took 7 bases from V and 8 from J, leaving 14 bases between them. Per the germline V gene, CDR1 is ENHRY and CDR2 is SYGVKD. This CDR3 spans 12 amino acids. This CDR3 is CAITPSEGGYTF. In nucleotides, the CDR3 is TGTGCCATCACTCCCTCCGAGGGCGGCTACACCTTC.

This CDR3 reads CASSAGLAGYNEQFF. As DNA, the CDR3 is TGTGCCAGCAGCGCCGGACTAGCGGGATACAATGAGCAGTTCTTC. V and J are TRBV7-8 and TRBJ2-1; 12 bases map to TRBD2. Germline V gene sequence: CDR1 SGHVS, CDR2 FQNEAQ. The CDR3 loop spans 15 amino acids. The trim removed 5 bases at V and 4 bases at J, leaving 3 bases unmatched.

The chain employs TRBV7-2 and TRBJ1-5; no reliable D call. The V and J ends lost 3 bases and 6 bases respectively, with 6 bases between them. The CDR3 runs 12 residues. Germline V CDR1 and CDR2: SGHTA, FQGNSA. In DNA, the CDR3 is TGTGCCAGCAGCTTCTATGGTCAGCCCCAGCATTTT. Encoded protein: CASSFYGQPQHF. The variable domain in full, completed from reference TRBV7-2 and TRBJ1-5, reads GAGVSQSPSNKVTEKGKDVELRCDPISGHTALYWYRQSLGQGLEFLIYFQGNSAPDKSGLPSDRFSAERTGGSVSTLTIQRTQQEDSAVYLCASSFYGQPQHFGDGTRLSIL.

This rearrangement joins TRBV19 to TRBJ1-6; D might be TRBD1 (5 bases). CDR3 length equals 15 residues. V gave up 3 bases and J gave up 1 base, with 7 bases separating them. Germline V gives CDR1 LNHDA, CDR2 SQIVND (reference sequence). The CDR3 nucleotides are TGTGCCAGTAGTATGGGGGGTTCCTATAATTCACCCCTCCACTTT. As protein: CASSMGGSYNSPLHF.

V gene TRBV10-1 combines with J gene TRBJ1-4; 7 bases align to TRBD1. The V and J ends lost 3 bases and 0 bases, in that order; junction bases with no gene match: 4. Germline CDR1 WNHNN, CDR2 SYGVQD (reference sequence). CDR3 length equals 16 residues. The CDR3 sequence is CASSEQGTATNEKLFF. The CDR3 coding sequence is TGCGCCAGCAGTGAACAAGGGACAGCAACTAATGAAAAACTGTTTTTT.

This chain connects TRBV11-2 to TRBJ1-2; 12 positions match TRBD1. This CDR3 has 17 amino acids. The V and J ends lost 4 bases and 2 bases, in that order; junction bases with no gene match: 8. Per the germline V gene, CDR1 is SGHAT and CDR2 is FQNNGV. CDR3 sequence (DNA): TGTGCCAGCAGCTCAAGGGACAGGGGGCGCCGAAACTATGGCTACACCTTC. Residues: CASSSRDRGRRNYGYTF.

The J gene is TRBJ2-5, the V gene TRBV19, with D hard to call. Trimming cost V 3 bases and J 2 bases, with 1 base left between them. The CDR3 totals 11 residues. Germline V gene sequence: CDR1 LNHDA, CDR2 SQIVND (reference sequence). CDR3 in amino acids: CASSIQETQYF. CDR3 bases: TGTGCCAGTAGTATTCAAGAGACCCAGTACTTC.

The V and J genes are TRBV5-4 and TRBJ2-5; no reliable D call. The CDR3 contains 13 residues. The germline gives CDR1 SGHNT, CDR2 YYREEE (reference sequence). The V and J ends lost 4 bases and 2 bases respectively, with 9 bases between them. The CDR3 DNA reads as TGTGCCAGCAGCACTGACGGTCAAGAGACCCAGTACTTC. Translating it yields CASSTDGQETQYF.